One sample yielded the 12 T cell receptor beta chains listed below, sequenced in a study of blood T cell repertoires in COVID-19. The table came from immunoSEQ multiplex PCR; TCRdb's copy has only in-frame clones and leaves some out. Counted here are 150,000 or so clones, approximately 87% occurring once; the ten biggest clones make up around 4.8%. Sequenced: PBMCs or T cells enriched from blood (not recorded which). The receptors derive from a woman aged 45-65 years who had recovered from COVID-19.

This clone was recorded once. The chain carries TRBV30 and TRBJ1-5; unclear D gene. V lost 3 bases to trimming and J lost 6 bases, with 12 bases between them. This CDR3 contains 13 residues. Germline lookup yields CDR1 GTSNPN and CDR2 SVGIG (reference sequence). For the CDR3, the DNA is TGTGCCTGGAGGGGCCAGGTGGGTCAGCCCCAGCATTTT. Protein sequence: CAWRGQVGQPQHF.

The chain is built from TRBV28 and TRBJ2-7; possible D gene TRBD2, 5 bases. Germline V gene lookup returns CDR1 MDHEN and CDR2 SYDVKM. This CDR3 is built from 14 residues. Trimming cost V 6 bases and J 0 bases, with 12 bases left between them. CDR3 nucleotide sequence: TGTGCCAGCAGCCCGGGGAGTAGCTCCTACGAGCAGTACGTC. This encodes CASSPGSSSYEQYV.

Details on this clone: Other nucleotide sequences in the sample specify the same CDR3. The chain combines TRBV2 with TRBJ1-2; TRBD1 agrees at 8 bases. The germline CDR1 and CDR2 sequences are SNHLY and FYNNEI. The CDR3 is 12 residues long. The ends lost 5 bases at V and 7 bases at J; junction bases unmatched: 3. CDR3 sequence reads: CASSPTGVGYTF. The CDR3 bases are TGTGCCAGCAGTCCGACAGGGGTTGGCTACACCTTC.

This clone has just a few counts. The chain joins TRBV21-1 to TRBJ2-7; the table names TRBD2, a call not compared with the DNA. TRBV21-1 is a pseudogene segment. The CDR3 has 18 residues. CDR3 DNA sequence: TGTGCCAGCAGCAAAGCCCGCCCTATTCAGCGGGAGTCCTACGAGCAGTACGTC. Translating it yields CASSKARPIQRESYEQYV.

This chain connects TRBV3-1 (or the pseudogene TRBV3-2) to TRBJ2-5; TRBD1 matches 7 bases. CDR3 length equals 14 residues. CDR1 and CDR2 from the germline V gene are LGHDT and YNNKEL (reference sequence). With 4 bases clipped from V and 1 base from J, the junction kept 3 bases outside the gene matches. Here the CDR3 DNA reads TGTGCCAGCAGCCGGGGACAGCGCCAAGAGACCCAGTACTTC. As protein: CASSRGQRQETQYF.

V is TRBV19 and J is TRBJ1-3; D is unclear. The CDR3 consists of 16 residues. V was shortened by 5 bases and J by 9 bases, with 23 bases between the two germline ends. Germline V gene sequence: CDR1 LNHDA, CDR2 SQIVND (reference sequence). CDR3 protein: CASSSEAGNLGSTIYF. Written as DNA, the CDR3 is TGTGCCAGTAGTTCAGAGGCGGGAAACTTAGGGAGCACCATATATTTT.

The chain uses TRBV7-2 and TRBJ2-3; 10 nucleotides line up with TRBD1. J gave up 5 bases and V 5 bases, and 10 bases lay outside the gene matches. The CDR3 covers 16 residues. Germline V gene lookup returns CDR1 SGHTA and CDR2 FQGNSA. The CDR3 reads CASSPWTGGFGDTQYF. Here the CDR3 DNA reads TGTGCCAGCAGCCCTTGGACAGGGGGATTTGGAGATACGCAGTATTTT.

This clone was counted between two and nine times. The chain joins TRBV7-2 to TRBJ1-4; D is unclear. V dropped 3 bases and J dropped 7 bases, with 15 bases sitting between them. The CDR3 length is 15 residues. Germline V CDR1 and CDR2: SGHTA, FQGNSA. This CDR3 reads CASSFSAGRTEKLFF. The CDR3 DNA reads as TGTGCCAGCAGCTTTTCTGCTGGGAGGACTGAAAAACTGTTTTTT.

The gene calls are TRBV18 and TRBJ2-7; D is ambiguous. In germline, CDR1 is KGHSH, CDR2 LQKENI. The CDR3 consists of 12 residues. V was shortened by 3 bases and J by 6 bases, with 9 bases between the two germline ends. The CDR3 DNA follows: TGTGCCAGCTCACCGTATGGCGGCGAGCAGTACGTC. This codes for CASSPYGGEQYV.

This clone was detected only a few times. J is TRBJ2-1 and V is TRBV11-3; 8 bases match TRBD2. With V trimmed by 4 bases and J by 10 bases, 6 bases remained unmatched. The CDR3 sequence is 13 residues long. Per the germline V gene, CDR1 is SGHNT and CDR2 is YENEEA. In DNA, the CDR3 is TGTGCCAGCAGCTCCCGTAGCGGGGCCGAGCAGTTCTTC. Translated: CASSSRSGAEQFF.

The V and J genes are TRBV24-1 and TRBJ2-1; 10 bases map to TRBD1. The V gene end was trimmed by 10 bases and the J gene end by 9 bases; junction bases not matched to a gene: 8. This CDR3 spans 13 amino acids. CDR1 is KGHDR, CDR2 SFDVKD, per germline. CDR3 protein: CATDRGYSGEQFF. As DNA, the CDR3 is TGTGCCACGGACAGGGGGTATTCGGGTGAGCAGTTCTTC.

This clone was seen a few times. The rearrangement joins TRBV5-1 to TRBJ1-6; D unclear. The germline CDR1 and CDR2 sequences are SGHRS and YFSETQ. V was cut by 0 bases and J by 7 bases, with 11 bases left in between. The CDR3 loop spans 15 amino acids. The CDR3 region has the DNA TGCGCCAGCAGCTTGGGAGCTCCATACAATTCACCCCTCCACTTT. Amino acid sequence: CASSLGAPYNSPLHF. Drawing the rest from reference TRBV5-1 and TRBJ1-6, the complete variable domain is KAGVTQTPRYLIKTRGQQVTLSCSPISGHRSVSWYQQTPGQGLQFLFEYFSETQRNKGNFPGRFSGRQFSNSRSEMNVSTLELGDSALYLCASSLGAPYNSPLHFGNGTRLTVT.